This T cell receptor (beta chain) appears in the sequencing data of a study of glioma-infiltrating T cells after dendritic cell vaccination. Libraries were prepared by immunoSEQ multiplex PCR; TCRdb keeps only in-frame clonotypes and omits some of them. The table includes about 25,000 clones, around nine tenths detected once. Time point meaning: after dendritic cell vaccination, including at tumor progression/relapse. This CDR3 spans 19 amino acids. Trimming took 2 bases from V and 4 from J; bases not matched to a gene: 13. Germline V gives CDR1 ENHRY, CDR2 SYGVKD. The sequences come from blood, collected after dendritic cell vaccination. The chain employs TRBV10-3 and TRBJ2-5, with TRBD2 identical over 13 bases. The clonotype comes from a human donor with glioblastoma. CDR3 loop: CAISEPKPNGLAGVETQYF. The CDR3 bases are TGTGCCATCAGTGAGCCCAAACCCAACGGACTAGCGGGGGTAGAGACCCAGTACTTC.